This T cell receptor beta chain was sequenced for a study of control samples from healthy donors and cancer patients. The CDR3 length is 14 residues. CDR1 is LNHNV and CDR2 is YYDKDF in the germline V gene (reference sequence). V was pared by 0 bases and J by 7 bases, with 9 bases between. The assay was immunoSEQ multiplex PCR, and TCRdb's table has in-frame clones only and misses some. The table lists approximately 170,000 clones, around nine tenths of them singletons. The sample taken for sequencing was blood. This TCR derives from a woman in her 30s in good health. The chain is built from TRBV15 and TRBJ1-4; D is ambiguous. The CDR3 loop is CATSRDPRTEKLFF. The CDR3 nucleotides are TGTGCCACCAGCAGAGATCCGAGGACTGAAAAACTGTTTTTT.